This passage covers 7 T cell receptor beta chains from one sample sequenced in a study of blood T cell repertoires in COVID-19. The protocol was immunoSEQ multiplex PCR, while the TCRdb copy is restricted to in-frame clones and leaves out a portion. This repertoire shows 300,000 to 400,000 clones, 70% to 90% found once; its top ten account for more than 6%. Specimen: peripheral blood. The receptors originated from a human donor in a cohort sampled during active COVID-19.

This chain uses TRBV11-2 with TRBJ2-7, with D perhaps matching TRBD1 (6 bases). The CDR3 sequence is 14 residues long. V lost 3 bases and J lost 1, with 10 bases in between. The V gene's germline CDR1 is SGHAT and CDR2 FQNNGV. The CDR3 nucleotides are TGTGCCAGCAGCTTCGGCAGGGGATCCTACGAGCAGTACTTC. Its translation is CASSFGRGSYEQYF.

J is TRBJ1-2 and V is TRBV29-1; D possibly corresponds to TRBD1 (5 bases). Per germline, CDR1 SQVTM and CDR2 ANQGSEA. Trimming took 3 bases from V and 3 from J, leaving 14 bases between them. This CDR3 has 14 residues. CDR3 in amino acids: CSVDPRTTHYGYTF. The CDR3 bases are TGCAGCGTTGACCCCCGGACAACCCACTATGGCTACACCTTC. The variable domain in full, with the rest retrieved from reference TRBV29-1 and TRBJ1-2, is SAVISQKPSRDICQRGTSLTIQCQVDSQVTMMFWYRQQPGQSLTLIATANQGSEATYESGFVIDKFPISRPNLTFSTLTVSNMSPEDSSIYLCSVDPRTTHYGYTFGSGTRLTVV.

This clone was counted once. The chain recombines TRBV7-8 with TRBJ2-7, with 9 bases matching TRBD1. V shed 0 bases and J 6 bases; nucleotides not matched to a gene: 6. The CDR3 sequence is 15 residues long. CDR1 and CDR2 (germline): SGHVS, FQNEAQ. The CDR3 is CASSLATGGDLEQYF. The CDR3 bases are TGTGCCAGCAGCTTAGCGACAGGGGGGGACCTCGAGCAGTACTTC.

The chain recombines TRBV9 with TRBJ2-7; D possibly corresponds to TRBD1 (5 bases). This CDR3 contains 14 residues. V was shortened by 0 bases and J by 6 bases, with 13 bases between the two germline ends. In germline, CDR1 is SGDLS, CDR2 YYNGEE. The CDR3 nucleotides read TGTGCCAGCAGCGTAGGCAGGGAAAAAGGCGAGCAGTACTTC. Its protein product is CASSVGREKGEQYF.

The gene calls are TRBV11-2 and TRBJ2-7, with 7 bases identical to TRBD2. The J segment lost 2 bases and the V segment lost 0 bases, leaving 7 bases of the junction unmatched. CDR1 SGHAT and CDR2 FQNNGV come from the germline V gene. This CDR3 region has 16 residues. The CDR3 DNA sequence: TGTGCCAGCAGCTTAGATGATCGCGGGAGCACCTACGAGCAGTACTTC. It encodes CASSLDDRGSTYEQYF.

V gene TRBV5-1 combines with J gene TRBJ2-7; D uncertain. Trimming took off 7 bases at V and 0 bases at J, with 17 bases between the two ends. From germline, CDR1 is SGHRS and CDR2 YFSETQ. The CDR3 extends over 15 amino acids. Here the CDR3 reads CASADSGTYSYEQYF. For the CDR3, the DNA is TGCGCCAGCGCAGATTCAGGCACATACTCCTACGAGCAGTACTTC.

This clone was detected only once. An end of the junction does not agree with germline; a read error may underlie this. The CDR3, as DNA: TGCGCCAGCAGCTTGGGGACAGGGGGCTTCTTCTCCTTC. Translation: CASSLGTGGFFSF. The V call is TRBV5-1, the J call TRBJ1-2, with 11 bases matching TRBD1. The V gene's germline CDR1 is SGHRS and CDR2 YFSETQ. The CDR3 length is 13 residues.